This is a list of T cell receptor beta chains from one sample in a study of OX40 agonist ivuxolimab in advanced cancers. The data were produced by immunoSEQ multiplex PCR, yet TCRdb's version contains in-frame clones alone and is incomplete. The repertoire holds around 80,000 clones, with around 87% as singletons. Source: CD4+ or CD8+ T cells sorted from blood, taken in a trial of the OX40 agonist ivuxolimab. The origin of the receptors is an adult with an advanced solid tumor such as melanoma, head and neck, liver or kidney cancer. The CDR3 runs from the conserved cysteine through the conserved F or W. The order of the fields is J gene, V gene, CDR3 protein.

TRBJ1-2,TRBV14,CASSQSTGRGGYTF
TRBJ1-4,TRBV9,CASSVTGRTNEKLFF
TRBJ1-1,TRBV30,CAWSLTGQHTEAFF
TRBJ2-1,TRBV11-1,CASNNPDGGNNEQFF
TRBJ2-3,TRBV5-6,CASSSLGGWSTDTQYF
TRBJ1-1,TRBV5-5,CASSTYGTDPLTFF
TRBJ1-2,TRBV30,CAYTTGNYGYTF
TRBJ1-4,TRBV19,CASSIGRNEKLFF
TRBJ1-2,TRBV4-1,CASSQRDRKMGYTF
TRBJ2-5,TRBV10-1,CASSEGGAGETQYF
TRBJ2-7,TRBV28,CASSLMVGTGQYF
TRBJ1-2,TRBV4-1,CASSQRTGTFYGYTF
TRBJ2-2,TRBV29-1,CSVTQGGLTGELFF
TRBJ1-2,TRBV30,CAGSREAGYTF
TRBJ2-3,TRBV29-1,CSVAGAGGGDTQYF
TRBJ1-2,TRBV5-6,CASTSPTGGYYGYTF
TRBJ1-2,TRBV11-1,CASNPGRDYGYTF
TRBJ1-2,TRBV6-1,CASLTGSGGYTF
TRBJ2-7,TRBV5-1,CASSLDFGRGLGEQYF
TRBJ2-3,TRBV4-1,CASSQDRPGGGNTDTQYF
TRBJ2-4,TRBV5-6,CASSWDRAAKNIQYF
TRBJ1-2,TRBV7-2,CASSLGDRPNYGYTF